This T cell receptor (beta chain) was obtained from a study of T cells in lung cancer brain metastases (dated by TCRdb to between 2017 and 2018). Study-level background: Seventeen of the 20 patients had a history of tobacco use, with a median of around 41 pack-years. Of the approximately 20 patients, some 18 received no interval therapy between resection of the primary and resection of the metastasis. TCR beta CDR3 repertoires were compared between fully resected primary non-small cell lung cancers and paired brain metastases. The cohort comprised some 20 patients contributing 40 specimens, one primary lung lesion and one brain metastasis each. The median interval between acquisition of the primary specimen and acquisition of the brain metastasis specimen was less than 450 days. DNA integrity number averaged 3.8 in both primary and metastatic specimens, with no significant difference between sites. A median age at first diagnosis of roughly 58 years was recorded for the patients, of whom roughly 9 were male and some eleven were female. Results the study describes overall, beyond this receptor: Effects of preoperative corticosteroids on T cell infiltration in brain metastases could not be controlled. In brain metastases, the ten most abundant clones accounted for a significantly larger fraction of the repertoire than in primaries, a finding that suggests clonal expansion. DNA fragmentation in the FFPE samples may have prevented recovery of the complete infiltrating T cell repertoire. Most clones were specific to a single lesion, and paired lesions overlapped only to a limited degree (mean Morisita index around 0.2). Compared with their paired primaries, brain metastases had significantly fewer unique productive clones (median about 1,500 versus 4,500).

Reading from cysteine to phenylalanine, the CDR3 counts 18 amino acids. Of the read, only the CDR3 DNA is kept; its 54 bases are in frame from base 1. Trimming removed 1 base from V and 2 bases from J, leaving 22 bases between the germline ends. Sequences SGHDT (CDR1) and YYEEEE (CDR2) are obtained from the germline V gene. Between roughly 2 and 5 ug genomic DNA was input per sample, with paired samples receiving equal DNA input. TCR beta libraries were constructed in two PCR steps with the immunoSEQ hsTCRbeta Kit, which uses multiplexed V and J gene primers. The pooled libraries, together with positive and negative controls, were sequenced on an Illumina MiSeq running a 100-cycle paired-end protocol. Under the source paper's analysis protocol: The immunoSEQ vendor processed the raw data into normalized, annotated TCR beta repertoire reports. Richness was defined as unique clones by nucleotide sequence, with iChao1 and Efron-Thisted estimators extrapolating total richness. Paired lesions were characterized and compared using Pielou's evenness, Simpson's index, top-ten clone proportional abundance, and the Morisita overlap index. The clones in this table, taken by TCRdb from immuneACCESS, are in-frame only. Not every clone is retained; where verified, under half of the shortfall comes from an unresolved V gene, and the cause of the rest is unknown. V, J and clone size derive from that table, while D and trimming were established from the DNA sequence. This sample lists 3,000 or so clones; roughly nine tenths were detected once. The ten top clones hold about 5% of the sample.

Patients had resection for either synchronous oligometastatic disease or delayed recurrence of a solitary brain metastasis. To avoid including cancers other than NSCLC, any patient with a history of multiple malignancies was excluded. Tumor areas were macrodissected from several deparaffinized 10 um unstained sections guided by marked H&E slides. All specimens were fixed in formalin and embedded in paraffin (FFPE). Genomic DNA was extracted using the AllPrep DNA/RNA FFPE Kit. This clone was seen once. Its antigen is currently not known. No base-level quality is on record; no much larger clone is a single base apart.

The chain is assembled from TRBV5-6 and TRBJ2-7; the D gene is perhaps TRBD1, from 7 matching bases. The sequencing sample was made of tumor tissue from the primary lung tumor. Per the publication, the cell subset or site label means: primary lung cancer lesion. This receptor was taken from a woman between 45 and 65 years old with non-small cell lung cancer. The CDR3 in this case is CASSLSFFDREATYEQYF. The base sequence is TGTGCCAGCAGCTTGAGCTTTTTTGACAGGGAGGCAACCTACGAGCAGTACTTC. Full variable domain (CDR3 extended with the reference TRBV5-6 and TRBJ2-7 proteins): DAGVTQSPTHLIKTRGQQVTLRCSPKSGHDTVSWYQQALGQGPQFIFQYYEEEERQRGNFPDRFSGHQFPNYSSELNVNALLLGDSALYLCASSLSFFDREATYEQYFGPGTRLTVT.